Below, 18 T cell receptor beta chains from the same sample are listed, as sequenced in a study of cytomegalovirus exposure and HLA in healthy donors. The primer mix had 60 Vbeta and 13 Jbeta primers. Some clones are missing from TCRdb's copy, which holds only in-frame ones; the method was immunoSEQ multiplex PCR. Of about 160,000 clones in the sample, around 84% were seen once. The sample comprised PBMCs. The source of these receptors is a man aged 45-65 years in good health and CMV-seropositive.

The rearrangement links TRBV29-1 to TRBJ2-1; the D gene is possibly TRBD1 (5 bases). V was clipped by 4 bases and J by 7 bases, with 17 bases between them. CDR3 length: 14 residues. Germline V lookup: CDR1 SQVTM, CDR2 ANQGSEA. DNA of the CDR3: TGCAGCGTTGTGGGGCCATCCTATGGGAATGAGCAGTTCTTC. It is translated as CSVVGPSYGNEQFF.

This clone has only one observation. The V and J genes are TRBV28 and TRBJ2-2; no firm D call. V lost 5 bases to trimming and J lost 3 bases, with 7 bases between them. The CDR3 length is 13 residues. From germline, CDR1 is MDHEN and CDR2 SYDVKM. This chain's CDR3 is CASSPADTGELFF. The CDR3, as DNA: TGTGCCAGCAGTCCCGCGGACACCGGGGAGCTGTTTTTT.

The V call is TRBV2, the J call TRBJ2-5; tentative D call: TRBD1 (6 bases). The J call may be in error: the DNA end matches TRBJ2-7 better. The CDR3 runs to 15 residues. The V gene's germline CDR1 is SNHLY and CDR2 FYNNEI. The CDR3, as DNA: TGTGCCAGCAGTCCGACGACAGGAACCTCCTACGAGCAGTACTTC. This translates into CASSPTTGTSYEQYF.

The chain carries TRBV13 and TRBJ2-7; perhaps TRBD1 as D (6 bases). This CDR3 comprises 13 residues. Germline CDR1 is PRHDT and CDR2 is FYEKMQ (reference sequence). V dropped 5 bases and J dropped 7 bases, with 15 bases sitting between them. CDR3 bases: TGTGCCAGCAGCCACGAGGGACAAGGAGAGCAGTACTTC. Protein product: CASSHEGQGEQYF.

The genes are TRBV6-5 and TRBJ2-1; TRBD2 matches 9 bases. Germline CDR1 is MNHEY and CDR2 is SVGAGI. This CDR3 has 15 amino acids. V lost 4 bases, J lost 3 bases, and 4 bases stayed unmatched. DNA of the CDR3: TGTGCCAGCAGTTCGCGGGAGGGGATCTACAATGAGCAGTTCTTC. It codes for CASSSREGIYNEQFF.

This chain connects TRBV10-3 to TRBJ1-2; a possible D gene is TRBD1 (6 bases). The V end was cut by 10 bases, the J end by 3 bases, with 18 bases between. The length of the CDR3 is 14 residues. Germline V lookup: CDR1 ENHRY, CDR2 SYGVKD. The CDR3 DNA is TGTGCCAGCCTGCGGGGGGGCGTTGACTATGGCTACACCTTC. This translates into CASLRGGVDYGYTF.

The chain has TRBV4-1 and TRBJ2-1; 9 bases agree with TRBD2. The junction had 9 bases not matched to a gene; V was cut back by 0 bases and J by 6 bases. The CDR3 runs 17 residues. Germline V gene sequence: CDR1 MGHRA, CDR2 YSYEKL. This CDR3 reads CASSQDRGSGGPNEQFF. DNA of the CDR3: TGCGCCAGCAGCCAAGATCGGGGTAGCGGGGGCCCCAATGAGCAGTTCTTC.

The rearrangement links TRBV11-2 to TRBJ1-1; D is uncertain. With 0 bases removed from V and 4 bases from J, the gap between germline ends came to 9 bases. The germline V gene encodes CDR1 SGHAT and CDR2 FQNNGV. The CDR3 consists of 14 residues. The chain's CDR3 is CASSLDGVLTEAFF. The CDR3, as DNA: TGTGCCAGCAGCTTAGACGGGGTTCTCACTGAAGCTTTCTTT. Full variable domain (rest looked up from reference TRBV11-2 and TRBJ1-1): EAGVAQSPRYKIIEKRQSVAFWCNPISGHATLYWYQQILGQGPKLLIQFQNNGVVDDSQLPKDRFSAERLKGVDSTLKIQPAKLEDSAVYLCASSLDGVLTEAFFGQGTRLTVV.

The chain has TRBV19 and TRBJ1-1, with D perhaps matching TRBD1 (6 bases). This CDR3 is 15 amino acids long. From germline, CDR1 is LNHDA and CDR2 SQIVND (reference sequence). The V end lost 3 bases, the J end lost 4 bases, and 15 bases lay between the germline ends. DNA of the CDR3: TGTGCCAGTAGTATCAAACAGGGAGGGGGCACTGAAGCTTTCTTT. Encoded protein: CASSIKQGGGTEAFF.

The V gene is TRBV5-3, the J gene TRBJ2-7; D perhaps matches TRBD2 (5 bases). TRBV5-3 falls under the ORF class, with uncertain function. The CDR3 is 13 amino acids. Trimming took 2 bases from V and 5 from J, leaving 11 bases between them. The CDR3 sequence: CARSFWGVHEQYF. CDR3 DNA sequence: TGTGCCAGAAGCTTTTGGGGAGTCCACGAGCAGTACTTC.

This chain joins TRBV5-1 and TRBJ2-5, with a tentative D call TRBD2 (6 bases). Germline assignment: CDR1 SGHRS and CDR2 YFSETQ. V lost 4 bases, J lost 7 bases, and 11 bases lay in between. The CDR3 consists of 12 residues. The CDR3 reads CASSTAGGTQYF. In nucleotides, the CDR3 is TGCGCCAGCAGCACTGCCGGGGGGACCCAGTACTTC.

The chain employs TRBV1 and TRBJ2-4; the listed D gene, TRBD2, was not tested against the DNA. TRBV1 represents a pseudogene. This CDR3 has 16 residues. The DNA for the CDR3 is TGCACCAGCAGCCGACCGGGACTAGTGGGGGATGACATTCAGTACTTC. It specifies CTSSRPGLVGDDIQYF.

V gene TRBV5-1 combines with J gene TRBJ2-5; the D gene is possibly TRBD1 (5 bases). V was cut by 4 bases and J by 1 base, with 8 bases left in between. The CDR3 consists of 13 residues. Germline V lookup: CDR1 SGHRS, CDR2 YFSETQ. The CDR3 loop is CASSLTVQETQYF. CDR3 nucleotide sequence: TGCGCCAGCAGCCTGACAGTCCAAGAGACCCAGTACTTC.

The chain couples TRBV11-2 to TRBJ2-3, with D unresolved. In germline, CDR1 is SGHAT, CDR2 FQNNGV. The CDR3 loop spans 12 amino acids. Trimming stripped 5 bases from V and 0 bases from J, with 3 bases between. The CDR3 DNA is TGTGCCAGCAGCCGTAGCACAGATACGCAGTATTTT. This translates into CASSRSTDTQYF.

The CDR3: CASSLAGQGYEQYF. The CDR3 DNA is TGTGCCAGCAGCTTAGCGGGACAGGGGTACGAGCAGTACTTC. V gene TRBV7-8 combines with J gene TRBJ2-7; TRBD1 aligns across 10 bases. In germline, CDR1 is SGHVS, CDR2 FQNEAQ. This CDR3 comprises 14 residues. With 0 bases clipped from V and 4 bases from J, the junction kept 0 bases outside the gene matches. The full variable domain, in which reference TRBV7-8 and TRBJ2-7 provide the parts outside the CDR3, is GAGVSQSPRYKVAKRGQDVALRCDPISGHVSLFWYQQALGQGPEFLTYFQNEAQLDKSGLPSDRFFAERPEGSVSTLKIQRTQQEDSAVYLCASSLAGQGYEQYFGPGTRLTVT.

The V call is TRBV4-1, the J call TRBJ1-2, with D perhaps TRBD1 (5 bases). The V and J ends lost 3 bases and 13 bases respectively, with 24 bases between them. CDR1 and CDR2 from the germline V gene are MGHRA and YSYEKL. The CDR3 has 15 residues. CDR3 amino acids: CASSQGATRVGDFTF. Here the CDR3 DNA reads TGCGCCAGCAGCCAGGGCGCAACCCGAGTGGGGGACTTCACCTTC.

The genes are TRBV9 and TRBJ1-1; TRBD1 is a possible D gene (5 bases). Germline CDR1 reads SGDLS; CDR2 reads YYNGEE. This CDR3 comprises 15 residues. Trimming cost V 0 bases and J 3 bases, with 12 bases left between them. The CDR3 reads CASSVGWDWDTEAFF. CDR3 DNA sequence: TGTGCCAGCAGCGTAGGGTGGGACTGGGACACTGAAGCTTTCTTT.

In the case of this clone: Distinct nucleotide sequences in the sample also encode this CDR3. The V and J genes are TRBV5-1 and TRBJ2-5; weak D call: TRBD1 (6 bases). The germline V and J ends were trimmed by 0 bases and 4 bases, with 7 bases remaining between them. This CDR3 has 13 amino acids. Germline CDR1 and CDR2: SGHRS and YFSETQ. The CDR3: CASSLVGGETQYF. The DNA of the CDR3 is TGCGCCAGCAGCTTGGTAGGGGGAGAGACCCAGTACTTC.